The sequence of this TCR beta chain was determined in a study of shared clonotypes between healthy human individuals (TCRdb year 2020). With regard to the full study: The cohort included three men and a couple of women between 18 and 49 years of age. Per donor, three plates each were used for CD4 naive and CD4 memory, two for CD8 naive, and one for CD8 memory. Blood TCR repertoires of four to six healthy adults were deeply sequenced to estimate repertoire size and the extent of clonotype sharing between individuals. Libraries were prepared and TCR repertoires were sequenced by different laboratories using diverse techniques, in order to increase sequencing depth and limit assay-specific biases. Per donor, leukapheresis produced somewhere between about 0.94 and 9.5 billion PBMCs. General study outcomes and caveats: Sampling was restricted to blood, and TCR repertoires in tissues likely differ from the TCR repertoires found in blood. Even with the large sequencing depth, rarefaction of the sorted-subset datasets indicated that sequencing was incomplete. Higher generation probabilities were observed for clonotypes shared by all four sorted-subset donors than for non-shared clonotypes. Based on pairwise subsampling, the degree of clonotype sharing among donors was expected to be affected by sequencing depth. Estimated clonotype richness was generally larger for naive than for memory subsets. The small number of donors limited the genetic and exposure-history diversity represented. Approximately 5% of naive CD4, approximately 3.7% of naive CD8, 2.3% of memory CD4, and 0.4% of memory CD8 clonotypes were shared across several donors.

Using the deep immunoSEQ assay, multiplex PCR amplified TCR CDR3 regions from genomic DNA. For each cell subset, the extracted genomic DNA was distributed evenly across all wells of several immunoSEQ 96-well plates, and each plate served as one replicate. For sorted subsets, each replicate PCR was loaded with 200 ng genomic DNA, equivalent to 25,000 to 35,000 T cell genomes. The purified libraries were quantified using a Qubit 3.0 fluorometer, sized with a Bioanalyzer 2100, and then quantified again using the KAPA Library Quantification kit. Every immunoSEQ 96-well plate was sequenced on a separate single-read 150-cycle Illumina NextSeq 550 flow cell. The original pipeline was this. Because the immunoSEQ output included only junctional sequences and no quality scores, the filtering could not be the same as the filtering used for full-length reads. Sequences were annotated with PyIR, a Python wrapper for IgBLAST v1.9, using IMGT germline references to assign V/J genes and CDR3. Reads with weak V/J assignments (E-value above 1e-6), missing CDR3, stop codons, out-of-frame junctions, or ambiguous translated residues were removed. A V3J clonotype was defined by an identical inferred V gene, J gene, and CDR3 amino acid sequence. Percentage overlap between repertoires was calculated by dividing the number of shared unique clonotypes by the size of the smaller repertoire. Repertoire richness was assessed with RTK rarefaction, the Chao1 estimator, and Recon v2.1 estimates of unobserved clonotypes. OLGA was used to compute generation probabilities for all TCRbeta clonotypes that the gDNA method yielded from four donors. The table was pulled from immuneACCESS by TCRdb, which kept in-frame rearrangements only. Such tables lose some clones; where checked, under half of the loss comes from unresolved V genes, and the rest has no known cause. That table gives V, J and clone size, and the DNA gave D and trimming. The sample records approximately 2,000,000 clones, just over 90% of which are singletons. The top ten clonotypes cover about 1.7% of the sample.

CD8 naive samples consisted of CD45RO-negative cells that were positively selected for CCR7, yielding a CD45RA+CCR7+ population without TemRA cells. The donors were healthy, HIV-negative adults with no recently reported acute infections or vaccinations. Every donor was a Caucasian adult living in Nashville, Tennessee, USA. After blood collection by leukapheresis, PBMCs were isolated using Ficoll-Histopaque density gradient centrifugation and then cryopreserved in the vapor phase of liquid nitrogen. Purity and quantity of every magnetically sorted T cell population were checked by analytical flow cytometry. Genomic DNA was isolated from every sorted fraction and measured by UV absorbance on a Nanodrop 2000c. Of note for this clone: Its antigen is currently not known. Per-nucleotide qualities are absent, and no much larger clonotype sits a single base away.

The CDR3 goes from the cysteine to the phenylalanine over 13 residues. The only DNA kept is the CDR3, 39 bases in frame from the first base. The junction shows trimming of 3 bases on V and 5 bases on J, plus 11 bases between the germline ends. The germline V gene sets CDR1 to MDHEN and CDR2 to SYDVKM. The sequence derives from a man younger than 35 in good health. Some clones in this sample may be carry-over from other donors' samples. Sequenced material: naive CD8+ T cells from PBMCs. What this sample's cell subset or site label stands for: CD45RA+CCR7+. The V gene is TRBV28 and the J gene is TRBJ2-7; the D gene cannot be named for sure. The DNA reads TGTGCCAGCAGTTTGGGTGGGGTGCACGAGCAGTACTTC. This is translated as CASSLGGVHEQYF.